Each of the 22 T cell receptor beta chains below was sequenced from the same sample in a study of control samples from healthy donors and cancer patients (dated by TCRdb to between 2020 and 2021). The method was the immunoSEQ multiplex PCR assay. TCRdb re-hosts the immuneACCESS table, in-frame sequences only. Its copies lack some clones; in the studies checked, an unresolved V gene accounts for under half of them, and the cause for the rest is not known. The table for this sample lists about 94,000 clones; 90% of them were counted only once. Around 3.8% of the sample is in the top ten clones. Sequencing was done on a sample of blood. These receptors all come from a woman aged 18-29 years in good health.

The V and J genes are TRBV6-6 and TRBJ1-3; D gene ambiguous. CDR3 length equals 14 residues. Germline assignment: CDR1 MNHNY and CDR2 SVGAGI (reference sequence). The V gene lost 6 bases and the J gene lost 0 bases, with 9 bases spanning the gap. The CDR3 coding sequence is TGTGCCAGCAGCGGTGGGAGCTCTGGAAACACCATATATTTT. This codes for CASSGGSSGNTIYF.

V and J are TRBV18 and TRBJ1-2, with a weak D call TRBD1 (6 bases). CDR3 length: 17 amino acids. The germline V gene has CDR1 KGHSH and CDR2 LQKENI. V lost 0 bases and J lost 7, with 21 bases in between. The CDR3 here is CASSPPITYGRGFGYTF. The CDR3 nucleotides read TGTGCCAGCTCACCACCGATCACTTACGGCAGGGGCTTTGGCTACACCTTC.

The V and J genes are TRBV7-8 and TRBJ1-2; D perhaps matches TRBD1 (5 bases). The CDR3 consists of 15 residues. The germline V gene encodes CDR1 SGHVS and CDR2 FQNEAQ. With 1 base removed from V and 2 bases from J, the gap between germline ends came to 11 bases. The CDR3 coding sequence is TGTGCCAGCAGCTTAGTAGGGACTCAGAACTATGGCTACACCTTC. Translating it yields CASSLVGTQNYGYTF. Full variable domain (outside the CDR3, taken from reference TRBV7-8 and TRBJ1-2): GAGVSQSPRYKVAKRGQDVALRCDPISGHVSLFWYQQALGQGPEFLTYFQNEAQLDKSGLPSDRFFAERPEGSVSTLKIQRTQQEDSAVYLCASSLVGTQNYGYTFGSGTRLTVV.

The V gene is TRBV9, the J gene TRBJ2-2; D unresolved. Germline V gene data show CDR1 as SGDLS and CDR2 as YYNGEE. The CDR3 covers 14 residues. Trimming removed 0 bases at V and 1 base at J, with 4 bases between. In DNA, the CDR3 is TGTGCCAGCAGCGTAGGGATGAACACCGGGGAGCTGTTTTTT. It specifies CASSVGMNTGELFF. Using reference TRBV9 and TRBJ2-2 for the parts outside the CDR3, the full variable domain is DSGVTQTPKHLITATGQRVTLRCSPRSGDLSVYWYQQSLDQGLQFLIQYYNGEERAKGNILERFSAQQFPDLHSELNLSSLELGDSALYFCASSVGMNTGELFFGEGSRLTVL.

The chain employs TRBV18 and TRBJ1-4, with 9 bases matching TRBD1. CDR1 KGHSH and CDR2 LQKENI come from the germline V gene. Germline trimming cut 4 bases from V and 7 bases from J; bases unmatched to any gene: 4. This CDR3 contains 14 residues. The CDR3 loop is CASSQGTGSEKLFF. For the CDR3, the DNA is TGTGCCAGCTCACAAGGGACAGGGTCTGAAAAACTGTTTTTT.

V is TRBV7-9 and J is TRBJ1-4; the D is unclear. CDR3 length: 15 residues. Germline V lookup: CDR1 SEHNR, CDR2 FQNEAQ (reference sequence). V shed 8 bases and J shed 8 bases, with 21 bases lying between them. In DNA form, the CDR3 reads TGTGCCAGCGGATTCCGGCGGGATGGTAGGGAAAAACTGTTTTTT. Protein sequence: CASGFRRDGREKLFF.

The chain is built from TRBV6-2 or TRBV6-3 and TRBJ1-6; TRBD1 matches 7 bases. The CDR3 length is 17 residues. Germline V gene lookup returns CDR1 MNHEY and CDR2 SVGEGT. Losses at the gene ends were 5 bases for V and 6 bases for J; bases not matched to a gene: 13. CDR3 region: CASSHSRTGVGNSPLHF. The DNA for the CDR3 is TGTGCCAGCAGTCACAGCCGAACAGGGGTTGGTAATTCACCCCTCCACTTT.

The J gene is TRBJ1-2, the V gene TRBV12-3 or TRBV12-4; no definite D call. V was trimmed by 1 base and J by 7 bases, leaving 7 bases between them. This CDR3 spans 12 amino acids. CDR3 region: CASSLVPTGYTF. Here the CDR3 DNA reads TGTGCCAGCAGTTTAGTGCCCACTGGCTACACCTTC.

The chain is built from TRBV6-5 and TRBJ1-2; a weak D match, TRBD1 (5 bases). The ends were cut back, 2 bases at V and 6 bases at J, with 10 bases in the middle. The CDR3 extends over 13 amino acids. In germline, CDR1 is MNHEY, CDR2 SVGAGI. CDR3 sequence (DNA): TGTGCCAGCAGTTACCAGGGTGTAGATGGCTACACCTTC. This sequence encodes CASSYQGVDGYTF.

The chain couples TRBV5-1 to TRBJ1-3; no definite D call. Per germline, CDR1 SGHRS and CDR2 YFSETQ. This CDR3 contains 14 residues. V lost 3 bases and J lost 3, with 10 bases in between. This CDR3 reads CASSSSTYGNTIYF. The CDR3 nucleotides read TGCGCCAGCAGCTCCTCGACCTATGGAAACACCATATATTTT.

The chain has TRBV13 and TRBJ2-3; 7 bases match TRBD2. The V and J ends lost 4 bases and 2 bases, in that order; junction bases with no gene match: 6. Germline V gives CDR1 PRHDT, CDR2 FYEKMQ (reference sequence). This CDR3 comprises 15 residues. CDR3 sequence reads: CASSSQGGITDTQYF. The CDR3 DNA follows: TGTGCCAGCAGCTCCCAGGGAGGGATCACAGATACGCAGTATTTT.

The rearrangement joins TRBV6-4 to TRBJ2-2; unclear D gene. In germline, CDR1 is MRHNA, CDR2 SNTAGT. V lost 4 bases and J lost 3, with 9 bases in between. The CDR3 is made up of 14 amino acids. CDR3 sequence reads: CASSVGTDTGELFF. Written as DNA, the CDR3 is TGTGCCAGCAGTGTGGGCACAGACACCGGGGAGCTGTTTTTT.

This clone was found once. The chain has TRBV6-1 and TRBJ2-3, with 9 bases aligning to TRBD2. The CDR3 loop spans 16 amino acids. Germline CDR1 is MNHNS and CDR2 is SASEGT. V lost 0 bases, J lost 2 bases, and 3 bases stayed unmatched. Here the CDR3 reads CASSEAQRGATDTQYF. The CDR3 DNA is TGTGCCAGCAGTGAAGCGCAGCGGGGGGCCACAGATACGCAGTATTTT.

V and J are TRBV18 and TRBJ2-3; 8 bases map to TRBD2. Germline V CDR1 and CDR2: KGHSH, LQKENI. J lost 0 bases, V lost 2 bases, and 4 bases had no gene match. The CDR3 has 16 amino acids. CDR3 region: CASSPSGGLSTDTQYF. CDR3 in DNA: TGTGCCAGCTCACCAAGCGGGGGCCTTAGCACAGATACGCAGTATTTT. Full variable domain (remainder filled in from reference TRBV18 and TRBJ2-3): NAGVMQNPRHLVRRRGQEARLRCSPMKGHSHVYWYRQLPEEGLKFMVYLQKENIIDESGMPKERFSAEFPKEGPSILRIQQVVRGDSAAYFCASSPSGGLSTDTQYFGPGTRLTVL.

CDR3 loop: CASSEGRIDSPLHF. CDR3 in DNA: TGTGCCAGCAGTGAGGGCAGGATCGATTCACCCCTCCACTTT. This chain links TRBV6-4 with TRBJ1-6; D is undetermined. The CDR3 has 14 residues. V was cut by 3 bases and J by 8 bases, with 11 bases left in between. Germline V CDR1 and CDR2: MRHNA, SNTAGT.

The CDR3 DNA is TGCGCCAGCAGTGACCCTAGCGGGGGTTTGTACACCGGGGAGCTGTTTTTT. It codes for CASSDPSGGLYTGELFF. The rearrangement uses TRBV10-1 and TRBJ2-2, with TRBD2 identical over 10 bases. The CDR3 is 17 amino acids. V shed 3 bases and J 3 bases; nucleotides not matched to a gene: 7. CDR1 WNHNN and CDR2 SYGVQD come from the germline V gene (reference sequence).

J is TRBJ1-2 and V is TRBV19, with 8 nucleotides matching TRBD1. Trimming at V came to 8 bases and at J to 4 bases, leaving 9 bases not matched to a gene. Germline V lookup: CDR1 LNHDA, CDR2 SQIVND (reference sequence). CDR3 length: 14 residues. This chain's CDR3 is CASRFGGQVYGYTF. CDR3 nucleotides: TGTGCCAGTCGTTTTGGGGGACAGGTCTATGGCTACACCTTC.

This rearrangement joins TRBV19 to TRBJ2-2; the match to TRBD2 covers 8 bases. CDR1 LNHDA and CDR2 SQIVND come from the germline V gene (reference sequence). The CDR3 is 15 amino acids. Trimming cost V 11 bases and J 5 bases; bases outside gene matches: 13. The CDR3 loop is CAPAGGGAWTGELFF. The CDR3 region has the DNA TGTGCCCCAGCCGGGGGGGGCGCGTGGACCGGGGAGCTGTTTTTT.

The chain is built from TRBV19 and TRBJ1-2; perhaps TRBD1 as D (5 bases). The V and J ends lost 5 bases and 7 bases respectively, with 11 bases between them. The CDR3 sequence is 12 residues long. CDR1 and CDR2 from the germline V gene are LNHDA and SQIVND (reference sequence). In nucleotides, the CDR3 is TGTGCCAGTAGTCCCCGGGGACTTGGCTACACCTTC. Translation: CASSPRGLGYTF.

This clone was seen only a few times. V gene TRBV5-8 combines with J gene TRBJ1-6; 7 bases match TRBD1. CDR3 length: 15 amino acids. After removal of 1 base from V and 9 bases from J, the junction contained 7 bases not matched to a gene. Germline V gene sequence: CDR1 SGHTS, CDR2 YDEGEE. The CDR3 region is CASSLTGEFSSPLHF. The DNA of the CDR3 is TGTGCCAGCAGCTTGACAGGGGAATTTAGTTCACCCCTCCACTTT.

This clone has only one observation. The J gene is TRBJ2-3, the V gene TRBV29-1; TRBD2 is a possible D gene (6 bases). This CDR3 contains 10 residues. V was trimmed by 6 bases and J by 6 bases, leaving 7 bases between them. Germline CDR1 is SQVTM and CDR2 is ANQGSEA. Here the CDR3 reads CSVGGDTQYF. In nucleotides, the CDR3 is TGCAGCGTGGGGGGTGATACGCAGTATTTT.

The V call is TRBV6-4, the J call TRBJ2-1; 11 nucleotides line up with TRBD1. The CDR3 loop spans 14 amino acids. Germline assignment: CDR1 MRHNA and CDR2 SNTAGT. V lost 2 bases to trimming and J lost 6 bases; unmatched junction nucleotides: 0. The CDR3 protein is CASSDGTGGNEQFF. In DNA form, the CDR3 reads TGTGCCAGCAGTGACGGGACAGGGGGCAATGAGCAGTTCTTC.